Each of the 9 T cell receptor beta chains below was sequenced from the same sample in a study of cytomegalovirus exposure and HLA in healthy donors. Primers included in the PCR were 60 Vbeta and 13 Jbeta primers. Sequencing used immunoSEQ multiplex PCR; TCRdb keeps in-frame clones, though not all of them. The table records about 130,000 clones, about 72% of them present only once. Sequencing input: PBMCs. These receptors were obtained from a female donor in good health and CMV-seronegative.

V usage is TRBV10-3 and J usage is TRBJ2-2; D perhaps matches TRBD2 (6 bases). The germline CDR1 and CDR2 sequences are ENHRY and SYGVKD. The length of the CDR3 is 18 residues. V shed 3 bases and J shed 0 bases, with 17 bases lying between them. Written as DNA, the CDR3 is TGTGCCATCAGTGACCCTCGCGGGACGGGCGCGAACACCGGGGAGCTGTTTTTT. This encodes CAISDPRGTGANTGELFF.

J is TRBJ2-7 and V is TRBV10-3, with TRBD2 matching 9 bases. CDR1 is ENHRY, CDR2 SYGVKD, per germline. The CDR3 has 14 amino acids. J was trimmed by 6 bases and V by 6 bases; bases with no gene match: 9. This CDR3 reads CAIRVSGGSAEQYF. The CDR3 region has the DNA TGTGCCATCAGAGTTAGCGGGGGCTCGGCCGAGCAGTACTTC.

Of note for this clone: A read error may produce the germline difference seen at one junction end. At the DNA level, this CDR3 is encoded by other sequences in the same sample as well. The rearrangement links TRBV7-9 to TRBJ1-2, with D uncertain. The CDR3 loop spans 14 amino acids. Germline V lookup: CDR1 SEHNR, CDR2 FQNEAQ (reference sequence). The DNA for the CDR3 is TGCGCCAGCAGCCTGGACTCCGGGAACTATGGCTACACCTTC. Translated: CASSLDSGNYGYTF.

This CDR3 is CASSIQTSGSYEQYF. The DNA for the CDR3 is TGTGCCAGTAGTATACAAACTAGCGGGAGCTACGAGCAGTACTTC. The J gene is TRBJ2-7, the V gene TRBV19; TRBD2 matches 11 bases. The CDR3 consists of 15 residues. CDR1 and CDR2 (germline): LNHDA, SQIVND (reference sequence). The V segment lost 2 bases and the J segment 3 bases; nucleotides outside the gene matches: 3. The variable domain in full, completed from reference TRBV19 and TRBJ2-7, reads DGGITQSPKYLFRKEGQNVTLSCEQNLNHDAMYWYRQDPGQGLRLIYYSQIVNDFQKGDIAEGYSVSREKKESFPLTVTSAQKNPTAFYLCASSIQTSGSYEQYFGPGTRLTVT.

This clone is a singleton in its sample. The V call is TRBV29-1, the J call TRBJ2-1, with TRBD2 matching over 9 bases. The CDR3 sequence is 12 residues long. The germline gives CDR1 SQVTM, CDR2 ANQGSEA. The CDR3 DNA reads TGCAGGGTAGCGGGAGTTAACAATGAGCAGTTCTTC. Translation gives CRVAGVNNEQFF.

The rearrangement joins TRBV10-3 to TRBJ2-5, with a weak D call TRBD1 (6 bases). The germline V and J ends were trimmed by 4 bases and 2 bases, with 8 bases remaining between them. CDR1 is ENHRY, CDR2 SYGVKD, per germline. There are 13 residues in the CDR3. This CDR3 is CAISGQEQETQYF. The CDR3 DNA reads TGTGCCATCAGTGGACAGGAACAAGAGACCCAGTACTTC.

The chain links TRBV5-6 to TRBJ1-1; TRBD1 aligns across 8 bases. The germline V gene has CDR1 SGHDT and CDR2 YYEEEE. The CDR3 consists of 14 residues. V trimming: 4 bases; J trimming: 8 bases; junction bases outside the gene matches: 10. The chain's CDR3 is CASSGGTGRGEAFF. In nucleotides, the CDR3 is TGTGCCAGCAGCGGAGGGACAGGACGGGGCGAAGCTTTCTTT.

The chain is built from TRBV5-1 and TRBJ1-1; D is unclear. The CDR3 length is 13 residues. V gave up 0 bases and J gave up 4 bases, with 7 bases separating them. Germline lookup yields CDR1 SGHRS and CDR2 YFSETQ. The CDR3 here is CASSLVRLTEAFF. DNA for the CDR3: TGCGCCAGCAGCTTGGTACGACTCACTGAAGCTTTCTTT.

This chain connects TRBV9 to TRBJ2-3, with a tentative D call TRBD1 (6 bases). From germline, CDR1 is SGDLS and CDR2 YYNGEE. The CDR3 totals 16 residues. V shed 0 bases and J shed 0 bases, with 11 bases lying between them. In DNA form, the CDR3 reads TGTGCCAGCAGCGTAGAGGGCAGGGGAAGCACAGATACGCAGTATTTT. Amino acids: CASSVEGRGSTDTQYF.